The 9 T cell receptor beta chains below come from one sample, sequenced in a study of cytomegalovirus exposure and HLA in healthy donors. This PCR relied on a set of 60 Vbeta primers and 13 Jbeta primers. Assay: immunoSEQ multiplex PCR; the TCRdb copy retains only in-frame clones and omits some. The table includes 150,000 to 200,000 clones, 71% detected once. The material sequenced was PBMCs. The receptors originated from a young woman in good health and CMV-seronegative.

The chain uses TRBV7-2 and TRBJ1-2, with TRBD1 as a possible D gene (6 bases). V lost 6 bases and J lost 0, with 11 bases in between. Germline V gene sequence: CDR1 SGHTA, CDR2 FQGNSA. The CDR3 has 14 residues. In DNA form, the CDR3 reads TGTGCCAGCAGGTTGGACAGCACTAACTATGGCTACACCTTC. It translates to CASRLDSTNYGYTF.

The rearrangement uses TRBV5-6 and TRBJ2-1; tentatively, D is TRBD2 (6 bases). Germline CDR1 is SGHDT and CDR2 is YYEEEE. V was clipped by 0 bases and J by 4 bases, with 8 bases between them. The length of the CDR3 is 14 residues. CDR3 residues: CASSLGLGYNEQFF. The DNA of the CDR3 is TGTGCCAGCAGCTTGGGACTAGGTTACAATGAGCAGTTCTTC.

J is TRBJ1-5 and V is TRBV19; D possibly corresponds to TRBD1 (5 bases). Germline V gene data show CDR1 as LNHDA and CDR2 as SQIVND (reference sequence). This CDR3 spans 12 amino acids. V lost 5 bases to trimming and J lost 4 bases, with 6 bases between them. The CDR3 coding sequence is TGTGCCAGTAGTTCAGGGAATCAGCCCCAGCATTTT. This translates into CASSSGNQPQHF.

This clone was seen once. The chain employs TRBV5-4 and TRBJ1-6; 9 bases fit TRBD1. From germline, CDR1 is SGHNT and CDR2 YYREEE (reference sequence). This CDR3 contains 13 residues. Germline trimming cut 2 bases from V and 11 bases from J; bases unmatched to any gene: 2. CDR3 amino acids: CASSLGDRAPLHF. CDR3 nucleotides: TGTGCCAGCAGCTTAGGGGACAGGGCACCCCTCCACTTT.

The sample holds a few counts of this clone. The chain uses TRBV28 and TRBJ1-5; D is ambiguous. V shed 1 base and J shed 0 bases, with 13 bases lying between them. Germline V CDR1 and CDR2: MDHEN, SYDVKM. The CDR3 sequence is 17 residues long. CDR3 region: CASSLSGIAYSNQPQHF. In nucleotides, the CDR3 is TGTGCCAGCAGTTTATCAGGCATCGCTTATAGCAATCAGCCCCAGCATTTT.

The genes are TRBV6-1 and TRBJ2-3; 8 positions match TRBD2. Germline CDR1 MNHNS, CDR2 SASEGT. V lost 6 bases and J lost 1; bases outside the gene matches: 3. This CDR3 spans 14 amino acids. CDR3 loop: CASRGGGRTDTQYF. CDR3 bases: TGTGCCAGCAGGGGCGGGGGGCGCACAGATACGCAGTATTTT.

This clone was observed a handful of times. The chain has TRBV11-2 and TRBJ2-5; tentative D call: TRBD2 (6 bases). Germline V gene data show CDR1 as SGHAT and CDR2 as FQNNGV. The V end was cut by 0 bases, the J end by 2 bases, with 16 bases between. The CDR3 spans 17 residues. As DNA, the CDR3 is TGTGCCAGCAGCTTAGATCTGGGGCTAGCGACTCAAGAGACCCAGTACTTC. This translates into CASSLDLGLATQETQYF.

The chain couples TRBV5-6 to TRBJ1-5; weak D call: TRBD1 (6 bases). The CDR3 spans 16 residues. The ends were cut back, 4 bases at V and 0 bases at J, with 14 bases in the middle. Germline lookup yields CDR1 SGHDT and CDR2 YYEEEE. CDR3 loop: CASSHRQAYSNQPQHF. For the CDR3, the DNA is TGTGCCAGCAGCCACAGACAGGCTTATAGCAATCAGCCCCAGCATTTT.

The CDR3 is CASSLVRETQYF. The CDR3 DNA sequence: TGTGCCAGCAGTTTAGTACGGGAGACCCAGTACTTC. The chain uses TRBV28 and TRBJ2-5; D is unresolved. Between the trimmed V and J ends, which lost 2 bases and 5 bases, there was a span of 6 bases. The CDR3 runs 12 residues. Germline CDR1 is MDHEN and CDR2 is SYDVKM.